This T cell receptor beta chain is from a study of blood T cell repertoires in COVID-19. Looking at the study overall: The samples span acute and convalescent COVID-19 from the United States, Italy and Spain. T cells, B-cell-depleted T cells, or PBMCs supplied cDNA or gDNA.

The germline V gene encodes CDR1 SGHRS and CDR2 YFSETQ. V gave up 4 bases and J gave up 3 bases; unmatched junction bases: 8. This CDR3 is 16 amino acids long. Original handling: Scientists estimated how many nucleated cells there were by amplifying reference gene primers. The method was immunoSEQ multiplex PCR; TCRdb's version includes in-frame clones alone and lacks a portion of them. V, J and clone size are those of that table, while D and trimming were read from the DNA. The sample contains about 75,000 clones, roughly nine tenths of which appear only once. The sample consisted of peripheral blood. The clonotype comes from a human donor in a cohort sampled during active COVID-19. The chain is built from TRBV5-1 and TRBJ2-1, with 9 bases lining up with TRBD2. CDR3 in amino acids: CASSQGLAVYYNEQFF. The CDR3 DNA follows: TGCGCCAGCAGCCAGGGACTAGCAGTATACTACAATGAGCAGTTCTTC. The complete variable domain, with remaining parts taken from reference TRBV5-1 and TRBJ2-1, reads KAGVTQTPRYLIKTRGQQVTLSCSPISGHRSVSWYQQTPGQGLQFLFEYFSETQRNKGNFPGRFSGRQFSNSRSEMNVSTLELGDSALYLCASSQGLAVYYNEQFFGPGTRLTVL.